Shown below are 13 T cell receptor beta chains from a single sample sequenced in a study of T-cell reconstitution after alpha-beta-depleted transplantation in children. Construction of the TCRbeta library involved unique molecular identifiers. MiXCR, applied by TCRdb to the PCR reads, yields one record per CDR3 protein. The sample has about 640,000 distinct CDR3 sequences; 16% are singletons. The input for sequencing was PBMCs from the stem cell graft donor, taken from the stem cell graft. These receptors all come from a human donor who donated a stem cell graft to a child with acute myeloid leukemia.

This clonotype was seen only a few times. This rearrangement joins TRBV28 to TRBJ2-7; the D gene is possibly TRBD2 (6 bases). Germline V gene sequence: CDR1 MDHEN, CDR2 SYDVKM. The CDR3 length is 11 residues. V lost 6 bases, J lost 7 bases, and 10 bases lay in between. The CDR3 protein is CASRGLGEQYV. The CDR3 DNA reads as TGTGCCAGCAGGGGACTGGGGGAGCAGTACGTC.

This clonotype showed up many times. The V gene is TRBV12-3 or TRBV12-4, the J gene TRBJ2-4, with D unresolved. The CDR3 loop spans 13 amino acids. Trimming shortened V by 5 bases and J by 5 bases, and 10 bases separated the two germline ends. The CDR3 bases are TGTGCCAGCAGTCTAAACACCCAAAACATTCAGTACTTC. It yields the protein CASSLNTQNIQYF.

This clonotype has only a few counts. This sequence joins TRBV9 and TRBJ2-6; 7 bases line up with TRBD1. J was trimmed by 0 bases and V by 4 bases; bases with no gene match: 10. CDR1 is SGDLS, CDR2 YYNGEE, per germline. The CDR3 is 18 residues long. The CDR3 region is CASSLHGTEHSGANVLTF. In nucleotides, the CDR3 is TGTGCCAGCAGCCTTCACGGGACAGAACACTCTGGGGCCAACGTCCTGACTTTC.

Points on this clonotype: It may be a read error: a sequence one base away is much more abundant. The rearrangement links TRBV12-3 or TRBV12-4 to TRBJ1-5; D gene unclear. The CDR3 is 13 amino acids. CDR3 protein: CTSSEVFNQPQHF. CDR3 in DNA: TGTACCAGCAGTGAGGTTTTCAATCAGCCCCAGCATTTT.

This clonotype has a count of ten or more. V and J are TRBV29-1 and TRBJ2-1; D gene ambiguous. The germline V and J ends were trimmed by 7 bases and 5 bases, with 15 bases remaining between them. Germline CDR1 is SQVTM and CDR2 is ANQGSEA. The CDR3 is 13 residues long. The CDR3 region has the DNA TGCAGCGCCCATCCTCCCCCCCACAATGAGCAGTTCTTC. Its translation: CSAHPPPHNEQFF.

This clonotype showed up just a few times. For the CDR3, the DNA is TGTGCCAGCAGGGTCGTGGGTGACAGTTTCGCTGAAGCTTTCTTT. Protein: CASRVVGDSFAEAFF. V gene TRBV6-1 combines with J gene TRBJ1-1; the D gene is possibly TRBD1 (5 bases). In germline, CDR1 is MNHNS, CDR2 SASEGT. The CDR3 spans 15 residues. V lost 6 bases and J lost 6, with 20 bases in between.

This clonotype was recorded many times. The chain has TRBV20-1 and TRBJ1-2; the match to TRBD1 covers 7 bases. Germline CDR1 and CDR2: DFQATT and SNEGSKA (reference sequence). The length of the CDR3 is 15 residues. J gave up 2 bases and V 6 bases, and 12 bases lay outside the gene matches. The CDR3 is CSADFEGQLNYGYTF. DNA of the CDR3: TGCAGTGCCGACTTCGAGGGACAGCTGAACTATGGCTACACCTTC.

In this sample, this clonotype turned up many times. The chain is built from TRBV9 and TRBJ1-1; TRBD1 might be the D (5 bases). The CDR3 extends over 18 amino acids. Germline V gene lookup returns CDR1 SGDLS and CDR2 YYNGEE. Trimming shortened V by 0 bases and J by 4 bases, and 22 bases separated the two germline ends. CDR3 in amino acids: CASSVDRGVRGLGTEAFF. CDR3 nucleotides: TGTGCCAGCAGCGTAGACCGAGGGGTGAGGGGCTTGGGCACTGAAGCTTTCTTT.

This clonotype was seen ten or more times. V gene TRBV12-3 or TRBV12-4 combines with J gene TRBJ1-1, with a weak D call TRBD1 (5 bases). The CDR3 sequence is 20 residues long. V lost 5 bases and J 1 base, leaving 29 bases between the germline ends. The CDR3 DNA sequence: TGTGCCAGCAGTCCGGGACTTGGAGGAGGCGCAAGATATCGGAACACTGAAGCTTTCTTT. This gives the protein CASSPGLGGGARYRNTEAFF.

This rearrangement joins TRBV2 to TRBJ2-7; D is unclear. This CDR3 is built from 12 residues. V lost 2 bases to trimming and J lost 5 bases, with 7 bases between them. Germline V gives CDR1 SNHLY, CDR2 FYNNEI. In DNA form, the CDR3 reads TGTGCCAGCAGTGAAAGGAGCAACGAGCAGTACTTC. Protein product: CASSERSNEQYF.

This clonotype showed up many times. The V gene is TRBV7-8, the J gene TRBJ1-5; no clear D gene. The CDR3 sequence is 14 residues long. CDR1 SGHVS and CDR2 FQNEAQ come from the germline V gene. Trimming took 1 base from V and 9 from J, leaving 13 bases between them. The CDR3 sequence: CASSLGDPTWPQHF. In DNA, the CDR3 is TGTGCCAGCAGCTTAGGTGACCCCACTTGGCCCCAGCATTTT.

This CDR3 reads CASSFRPNNEQFF. The CDR3 region has the DNA TGTGCCAGCAGCTTCCGGCCGAACAATGAGCAGTTCTTC. This chain connects TRBV7-8 to TRBJ2-1; no firm D call. This CDR3 region has 13 residues. Germline V gives CDR1 SGHVS, CDR2 FQNEAQ. V was trimmed by 3 bases and J by 5 bases, leaving 8 bases between them.

This clonotype was detected a few times. V is TRBV7-2 and J is TRBJ1-2, with 9 bases fitting TRBD1. The germline V gene has CDR1 SGHTA and CDR2 FQGNSA. The V gene end was trimmed by 1 base and the J gene end by 8 bases; junction bases not matched to a gene: 11. The CDR3 runs 16 residues. The CDR3: CASSLGGTGRRTGYTF. The CDR3 nucleotides are TGTGCCAGCAGCTTAGGGGGGACAGGGAGGCGGACAGGCTACACCTTC.